This T cell receptor (beta chain) was identified in a study of cytomegalovirus exposure and HLA in healthy donors. Study-wide results and caveats: The study put roughly 160 TCR beta chains on its list as cytomegalovirus-associated.

Germline-derived CDR1 and CDR2 are SGHRS and YFSETQ. Trimming took 0 bases from V and 8 from J; bases not matched to a gene: 5. The length of the CDR3 is 15 residues. About this clone: Its antigen is still unknown.

The assay was immunoSEQ multiplex PCR, and TCRdb's table has in-frame clones only and misses some. The profile shows 80,000 to 100,000 clones, around 88% of them singletons. Specimen: PBMCs. This clonotype originated in a young woman in good health and CMV-seronegative. The V gene is TRBV5-1, the J gene TRBJ1-2; TRBD1 matches at 12 bases. This CDR3 reads CASSLEGQGAGGYTF. CDR3 sequence (DNA): TGCGCCAGCAGCTTGGAGGGACAGGGGGCGGGCGGCTACACCTTC.